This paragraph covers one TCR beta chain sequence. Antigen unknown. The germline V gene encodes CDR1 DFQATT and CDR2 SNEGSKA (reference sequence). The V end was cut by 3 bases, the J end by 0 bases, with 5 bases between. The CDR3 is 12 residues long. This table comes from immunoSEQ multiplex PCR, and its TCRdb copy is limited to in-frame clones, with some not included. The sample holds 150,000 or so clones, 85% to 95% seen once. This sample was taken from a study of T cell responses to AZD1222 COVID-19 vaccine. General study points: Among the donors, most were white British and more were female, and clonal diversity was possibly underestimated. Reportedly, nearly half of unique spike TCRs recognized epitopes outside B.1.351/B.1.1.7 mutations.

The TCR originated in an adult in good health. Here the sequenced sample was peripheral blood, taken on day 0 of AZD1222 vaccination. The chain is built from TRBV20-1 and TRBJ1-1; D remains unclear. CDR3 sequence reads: CSASRLNTEAFF. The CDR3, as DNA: TGCAGTGCTAGTCGATTGAACACTGAAGCTTTCTTT.